What follows are 22 T cell receptor beta chains derived from one specimen sequenced in a study of T cell responses to AZD1222 COVID-19 vaccine. The method was immunoSEQ multiplex PCR; TCRdb's version includes in-frame clones alone and lacks a portion of them. This table has around 170,000 clones, just over 85% appearing once. This specimen was peripheral blood, taken 28 days after the second AZD1222 dose. These receptors originate from an adult who received the AZD1222 COVID-19 vaccine.

The J gene is TRBJ1-2, the V gene TRBV5-8; no definite D call. This CDR3 comprises 11 residues. V lost 5 bases and J lost 4, with 6 bases in between. In germline, CDR1 is SGHTS, CDR2 YDEGEE. The chain's CDR3 is CASRNSYGYTF. In DNA form, the CDR3 reads TGTGCCAGCAGGAACAGCTATGGCTACACCTTC.

This chain uses TRBV3-1 (or the pseudogene TRBV3-2) with TRBJ2-3, with 13 positions matching TRBD2. CDR1 LGHDT and CDR2 YNNKEL come from the germline V gene (reference sequence). The ends lost 0 bases at V and 4 bases at J; junction bases unmatched: 4. There are 17 residues in the CDR3. The CDR3, as DNA: TGTGCCAGCAGCCAAGATCAAACTAGCGGGGGGGCAGATACGCAGTATTTT. It specifies CASSQDQTSGGADTQYF.

The DNA for the CDR3 is TGTGCCAGCAGCAGGTCCGGGGGGGAACAGCCCCAGCATTTT. Translated, it gives CASSRSGGEQPQHF. The chain couples TRBV6-2 or TRBV6-3 to TRBJ1-5; D perhaps matches TRBD1 (5 bases). The CDR3 runs to 14 residues. Germline loops: CDR1 MNHEY, CDR2 SVGEGT. Trimming removed 6 bases from V and 7 bases from J, with 16 bases in between.

The CDR3 reads CASSYTSGRPNTEAFF. CDR3 coding DNA: TGTGCCAGCAGTTACACCTCGGGACGCCCGAACACTGAAGCTTTCTTT. The gene calls are TRBV6-5 and TRBJ1-1; the D gene is possibly TRBD1 (5 bases). The V gene's germline CDR1 is MNHEY and CDR2 SVGAGI. Between the trimmed V and J ends, which lost 2 bases and 1 base, there was a span of 14 bases. The CDR3 runs 16 residues.

V usage is TRBV28 and J usage is TRBJ1-4, with D possibly being TRBD1 (6 bases). Germline CDR1 MDHEN, CDR2 SYDVKM. Trimming took 3 bases from V and 12 from J, leaving 11 bases between them. There are 12 residues in the CDR3. The CDR3 DNA reads TGTGCCAGCAGTTTCCCGGGGGGCGAACTGTTTTTT. It codes for CASSFPGGELFF.

The V call is TRBV10-3, the J call TRBJ1-5; tentative D call: TRBD1 (5 bases). Trimming shortened V by 6 bases and J by 7 bases, and 13 bases separated the two germline ends. The germline gives CDR1 ENHRY, CDR2 SYGVKD. The CDR3 spans 13 residues. CDR3 sequence: CAIRPDSTQPQHF. CDR3 in DNA: TGTGCCATCAGGCCTGACAGTACGCAGCCCCAGCATTTT.

In its sample, this clone was seen once. This chain links TRBV9 with TRBJ1-1, with no clear D. Trimming took off 2 bases at V and 3 bases at J, with 8 bases between the two ends. The CDR3 has 13 residues. Germline CDR1 SGDLS, CDR2 YYNGEE. The CDR3 nucleotides read TGTGCCAGCAGCGTGGGTTCTTACACTGAAGCTTTCTTT. Its protein product is CASSVGSYTEAFF. The entire variable domain, with the rest obtained from reference TRBV9 and TRBJ1-1, is as follows: DSGVTQTPKHLITATGQRVTLRCSPRSGDLSVYWYQQSLDQGLQFLIQYYNGEERAKGNILERFSAQQFPDLHSELNLSSLELGDSALYFCASSVGSYTEAFFGQGTRLTVV.

The chain uses TRBV28 and TRBJ2-3, with 11 bases lining up with TRBD2. The length of the CDR3 is 18 residues. Germline V gene data show CDR1 as MDHEN and CDR2 as SYDVKM. Trimming removed 3 bases from V and 2 bases from J; junction bases left unmatched: 10. This CDR3 is CASSFFQASGGFTDTQYF. The CDR3 DNA follows: TGTGCCAGCAGTTTTTTTCAGGCTAGCGGGGGGTTCACAGATACGCAGTATTTT.

The J gene is TRBJ1-5, the V gene TRBV9; 8 positions agree with TRBD1. The J segment lost 6 bases and the V segment lost 3 bases, leaving 8 bases of the junction unmatched. The CDR3 loop spans 15 amino acids. Germline lookup yields CDR1 SGDLS and CDR2 YYNGEE. CDR3 sequence reads: CASSALTGEGQPQHF. The CDR3 bases are TGTGCCAGCAGCGCCCTGACAGGGGAGGGTCAGCCCCAGCATTTT.

The V call is TRBV7-9, the J call TRBJ2-5, with a weak D call TRBD1 (6 bases). CDR3 length: 16 residues. Germline V gene data show CDR1 as SEHNR and CDR2 as FQNEAQ (reference sequence). V was trimmed by 1 base and J by 0 bases, leaving 12 bases between them. CDR3 sequence: CASSLGTVVDQETQYF. In DNA, the CDR3 is TGTGCCAGCAGCTTAGGGACAGTGGTGGACCAAGAGACCCAGTACTTC. The variable domain in full, with the rest retrieved from reference TRBV7-9 and TRBJ2-5, is DTGVSQNPRHKITKRGQNVTFRCDPISEHNRLYWYRQTLGQGPEFLTYFQNEAQLEKSRLLSDRFSAERPKGSFSTLEIQRTEQGDSAMYLCASSLGTVVDQETQYFGPGTRLLVL.

The chain employs TRBV5-1 and TRBJ2-1, with 7 bases matching TRBD1. This CDR3 has 16 residues. Germline-derived CDR1 and CDR2 are SGHRS and YFSETQ. V lost 0 bases and J lost 2; bases outside the gene matches: 5. This chain's CDR3 is CASSLAGTDPYNEQFF. The CDR3 DNA reads as TGCGCCAGCAGCTTGGCGGGGACAGACCCCTACAATGAGCAGTTCTTC.

The chain combines TRBV27 with TRBJ2-7, with D hard to call. V shed 5 bases and J shed 6 bases, with 8 bases lying between them. The CDR3 loop spans 11 amino acids. Looked up from germline, CDR1 is MNHEY and CDR2 is SMNVEV (reference sequence). CDR3 loop: CASSRRGEQYF. CDR3 bases: TGTGCCAGCAGTCGTAGAGGCGAGCAGTACTTC.

The chain carries TRBV5-6 and TRBJ1-6; D not resolved. The germline V and J ends were trimmed by 0 bases and 4 bases, with 5 bases remaining between them. From germline, CDR1 is SGHDT and CDR2 YYEEEE. The CDR3 spans 14 residues. This CDR3 reads CASSLGGYNSPLHF. DNA of the CDR3: TGTGCCAGCAGCTTGGGGGGTTATAATTCACCCCTCCACTTT.

This clone was observed once. This chain joins TRBV24-1 and TRBJ1-4, with D possibly TRBD1 on 6 matching bases. This CDR3 has 15 residues. Germline CDR1 KGHDR, CDR2 SFDVKD. V lost 4 bases and J lost 6, with 14 bases in between. The CDR3 protein is CATSDQDRTYEKLFF. In DNA form, the CDR3 reads TGTGCCACCAGTGACCAGGACAGAACGTATGAAAAACTGTTTTTT.

V usage is TRBV7-2 and J usage is TRBJ2-7; 8 bases fit TRBD2. The CDR3 totals 14 residues. V gave up 6 bases and J gave up 4 bases; unmatched junction bases: 8. Germline CDR1 and CDR2: SGHTA and FQGNSA. Written as DNA, the CDR3 is TGTGCCAGCAGTTCCCCCGGGGGGGCTTACGAGCAGTACTTC. Translated, it gives CASSSPGGAYEQYF.

The chain combines TRBV14 with TRBJ1-3, with TRBD1 as a possible D gene (6 bases). The CDR3 totals 16 residues. V lost 2 bases and J 4 bases, leaving 15 bases between the germline ends. The V gene's germline CDR1 is SGHDN and CDR2 FVKESK. The CDR3, as DNA: TGTGCCAGCAGCCAAAGAATTTGGGGGCGAGGAAACACCATATATTTT. Protein sequence: CASSQRIWGRGNTIYF. The entire variable domain, with the rest obtained from reference TRBV14 and TRBJ1-3, is as follows: EAGVTQFPSHSVIEKGQTVTLRCDPISGHDNLYWYRRVMGKEIKFLLHFVKESKQDESGMPNNRFLAERTGGTYSTLKVQPAELEDSGVYFCASSQRIWGRGNTIYFGEGSWLTVV.

The chain is built from TRBV7-2 and TRBJ1-5; D might be TRBD1 (5 bases). The CDR3 is 13 residues long. V lost 2 bases and J 4 bases, leaving 6 bases between the germline ends. Germline V gene data show CDR1 as SGHTA and CDR2 as FQGNSA. CDR3 loop: CASSLQGNQPQHF. CDR3 bases: TGTGCCAGCAGCTTACAGGGAAATCAGCCCCAGCATTTT.

V is TRBV28 and J is TRBJ2-1; 9 bases agree with TRBD1. This CDR3 spans 12 amino acids. Germline loops: CDR1 MDHEN, CDR2 SYDVKM. The V gene end was trimmed by 5 bases and the J gene end by 16 bases; junction bases not matched to a gene: 9. CDR3 DNA sequence: TGTGCCAGCAGTCTACCCGGGACAGGGCTTTTCTTC. Amino acids: CASSLPGTGLFF.

The V call is TRBV28, the J call TRBJ1-5; D might be TRBD1 (5 bases). V was trimmed by 6 bases and J by 3 bases, leaving 12 bases between them. The CDR3 loop spans 14 amino acids. Germline V gives CDR1 MDHEN, CDR2 SYDVKM. CDR3 nucleotide sequence: TGTGCCAGCAGGGAGGGACTCACCAATCAGCCCCAGCATTTT. This codes for CASREGLTNQPQHF.

Only one count was recorded for this clone. Germline is not matched at one junction end, which may reflect a read error. V gene TRBV10-3 combines with J gene TRBJ1-2, with D unclear. CDR1 is ENHRY, CDR2 SYGVKD, per germline. This CDR3 has 13 amino acids. This CDR3 reads CAIKVAVNDGYTF. DNA for the CDR3: TGTGCCATCAAAGTTGCGGTTAACGATGGCTACACCTTC.

The chain carries TRBV6-5 and TRBJ2-5; D gene ambiguous. The CDR3 is 14 amino acids. Germline V gene sequence: CDR1 MNHEY, CDR2 SVGAGI. V lost 8 bases and J 5 bases, leaving 18 bases between the germline ends. CDR3: CASLSSGRRETQYF. The CDR3 DNA sequence: TGTGCCAGCCTATCTTCAGGACGACGGGAGACCCAGTACTTC.

The chain employs TRBV5-4 and TRBJ2-3, with 10 positions matching TRBD2. The germline V gene has CDR1 SGHNT and CDR2 YYREEE (reference sequence). Trimming took 2 bases from V and 1 from J; bases not matched to a gene: 1. The CDR3 extends over 15 amino acids. CDR3 protein: CASSFGTSGTDTQYF. For the CDR3, the DNA is TGTGCCAGCAGCTTCGGGACTAGCGGCACAGATACGCAGTATTTT.